This entry lists 25 T cell receptor beta chains sequenced from one sample in a study of shared clonotypes between healthy human individuals. Clones were sequenced by immunoSEQ multiplex PCR, and TCRdb holds only the in-frame ones, with some missing. The sample lists more than 2 million clones; 85% to 95% were seen once. Selected positively for CCR7 and CD45RO-negative, naive CD8 cells excluded terminally differentiated effector memory CD45RA+ cells. Material: naive CD8+ T cells from PBMCs. Receptors were obtained from a man younger than 35 in good health. Some clones in this sample may be carry-over from other donors' samples.

The chain links TRBV10-1 to TRBJ2-3; TRBD1 matches 8 bases. The CDR3 is 14 residues long. Germline-derived CDR1 and CDR2 are WNHNN and SYGVQD (reference sequence). V dropped 6 bases and J dropped 5; count of bases not matched to a gene: 7. The CDR3 bases are TGCGCCAGCAGCAGTTACGGACAGGGAGATACGCAGTATTTT. This codes for CASSSYGQGDTQYF.

This clone occurred a few times. This chain connects TRBV4-2 to TRBJ1-5; D not resolved. The CDR3 is made up of 15 amino acids. V shed 0 bases and J shed 6 bases, with 12 bases lying between them. CDR1 is LGHNA and CDR2 is YNFKEQ in the germline V gene. CDR3 nucleotide sequence: TGTGCCAGCAGCCAAGATCTTGGCCCCGGTCAGCCCCAGCATTTT. Encoded protein: CASSQDLGPGQPQHF.

This chain connects TRBV15 to TRBJ1-5; tentative D call: TRBD1 (5 bases). The CDR3 totals 14 residues. Germline V CDR1 and CDR2: LNHNV, YYDKDF (reference sequence). Trimming cost V 4 bases and J 1 base, with 8 bases left between them. The CDR3 loop is CATSTGPSNQPQHF. Here the CDR3 DNA reads TGTGCCACCAGCACGGGACCGAGCAATCAGCCCCAGCATTTT.

There are a few counts of this clone. The rearrangement joins TRBV12-1 to TRBJ2-5; TRBD2, the table's D call, was not compared with the DNA. TRBV12-1 is tagged as a pseudogene. The CDR3 covers 13 residues. The DNA for the CDR3 is TGTGCCAGCAGCTTCGAGGGACAAGAGACCCAGTACTTC. Its protein product is CASSFEGQETQYF.

With regard to this clone: The same CDR3 also results from other DNA sequences found in this sample. The rearrangement joins TRBV9 to TRBJ2-7, with D uncertain. The CDR3 is made up of 12 amino acids. V shed 0 bases and J shed 7 bases, with 8 bases lying between them. Germline V CDR1 and CDR2: SGDLS, YYNGEE. In DNA, the CDR3 is TGTGCCAGCAGCGTAGGAGGCTTGGAGCAGTACTTC. It specifies CASSVGGLEQYF.

Details on this clone: This specimen includes other DNA sequences encoding the same CDR3. This sequence joins TRBV9 and TRBJ1-3, with D possibly matching TRBD1 (6 bases). V was trimmed by 2 bases and J by 7 bases, leaving 13 bases between them. The germline gives CDR1 SGDLS, CDR2 YYNGEE. The CDR3 has 14 residues. In nucleotides, the CDR3 is TGTGCCAGCAGCGTCTCAGGGGTAGGGAACACCATATATTTT. The encoded protein is CASSVSGVGNTIYF.

The V and J genes are TRBV28 and TRBJ1-5; 10 bases fit TRBD1. The CDR3 runs 15 residues. CDR1 is MDHEN, CDR2 SYDVKM, per germline. V gave up 6 bases and J gave up 3 bases; unmatched junction bases: 5. CDR3 DNA sequence: TGTGCCAGCAGGGGGACAGGGGTGATCAATCAGCCCCAGCATTTT. It specifies CASRGTGVINQPQHF.

The chain employs TRBV6-5 and TRBJ2-7; 9 bases are shared with TRBD1. The CDR3 contains 14 residues. Per the germline V gene, CDR1 is MNHEY and CDR2 is SVGAGI. Unmatched junction bases numbered 7, after V lost 6 bases and J lost 4 bases. The CDR3 protein is CASSPGTGWYEQYF. DNA of the CDR3: TGTGCCAGCAGCCCCGGGACAGGGTGGTACGAGCAGTACTTC.

V usage is TRBV29-1 and J usage is TRBJ2-3; D gene uncertain. The CDR3 has 11 amino acids. The V and J ends lost 3 bases and 8 bases respectively, with 9 bases between them. Germline V CDR1 and CDR2: SQVTM, ANQGSEA. The CDR3 nucleotides read TGCAGCGTTGACGCTAAGTTTACGCAGTATTTT. It is translated as CSVDAKFTQYF.

This rearrangement joins TRBV28 to TRBJ2-3, with D hard to call. The ends were cut back, 7 bases at V and 4 bases at J, with 12 bases in the middle. Germline assignment: CDR1 MDHEN and CDR2 SYDVKM. The CDR3 has 13 residues. The CDR3 DNA reads TGTGCCAGCACCATCCAGCACTCAGATACGCAGTATTTT. This gives the protein CASTIQHSDTQYF.

The rearrangement links TRBV9 to TRBJ1-2, with 12 bases lining up with TRBD1. The trim removed 0 bases at V and 6 bases at J, leaving 6 bases unmatched. The CDR3 contains 16 residues. Germline V gene lookup returns CDR1 SGDLS and CDR2 YYNGEE. The CDR3 nucleotides read TGTGCCAGCAGCGTAGGCCGGGGACAGGGGGCAAATGGCTACACCTTC. The encoded protein is CASSVGRGQGANGYTF.

The chain uses TRBV27 and TRBJ2-1; 7 bases are shared with TRBD2. Germline V lookup: CDR1 MNHEY, CDR2 SMNVEV (reference sequence). This CDR3 is 16 amino acids long. The V gene end was trimmed by 5 bases and the J gene end by 5 bases; junction bases not matched to a gene: 12. The CDR3 sequence is CASSTLAEATDNEQFF. The DNA of the CDR3 is TGTGCCAGCAGTACCCTAGCGGAGGCAACCGACAATGAGCAGTTCTTC.

The V gene is TRBV28, the J gene TRBJ1-5; 8 bases line up with TRBD1. V was pared by 4 bases and J by 2 bases, with 4 bases of the junction left unmatched. Per germline, CDR1 MDHEN and CDR2 SYDVKM. CDR3 length: 15 residues. This chain's CDR3 is CASSSQGARNQPQHF. CDR3 bases: TGTGCCAGCAGTTCCCAGGGGGCCCGCAATCAGCCCCAGCATTTT.

The chain links TRBV15 to TRBJ1-4; D gene unclear. Trimming pared 1 base from V and 3 bases from J, leaving 15 bases between. This CDR3 region has 17 residues. In germline, CDR1 is LNHNV, CDR2 YYDKDF (reference sequence). In DNA form, the CDR3 reads TGTGCCACCAGCAGAGTTGGTGGGATAGCCCCTAATGAAAAACTGTTTTTT. It is translated as CATSRVGGIAPNEKLFF.

V and J are TRBV27 and TRBJ2-3; tentative D call: TRBD2 (6 bases). Trimming removed 3 bases at V and 5 bases at J, with 15 bases between. This CDR3 region has 15 residues. CDR1 MNHEY and CDR2 SMNVEV come from the germline V gene (reference sequence). The CDR3 nucleotides read TGTGCCAGCAGTTTCCTCGGACTAACAGTAGATACGCAGTATTTT. As protein: CASSFLGLTVDTQYF.

The chain carries TRBV6-1 and TRBJ1-1; tentatively, D is TRBD1 (5 bases). Trimming removed 2 bases at V and 4 bases at J, with 11 bases between. This CDR3 spans 14 amino acids. Per the germline V gene, CDR1 is MNHNS and CDR2 is SASEGT. CDR3 sequence: CASSELGGITEAFF. In DNA, the CDR3 is TGTGCCAGCAGTGAACTTGGGGGAATCACTGAAGCTTTCTTT.

V usage is TRBV25-1 and J usage is TRBJ1-6, with D hard to call. This CDR3 spans 11 amino acids. V dropped 6 bases and J dropped 17 bases, with 14 bases sitting between them. Germline-derived CDR1 and CDR2 are MGHDK and SYGVNS. The CDR3 sequence: CASSAARRFHF. The CDR3 DNA follows: TGTGCCAGCAGCGCCGCACGGCGGTTCCACTTT.

The chain uses TRBV7-2 and TRBJ2-3, with unresolved D. The CDR3 covers 16 residues. Germline CDR1 and CDR2: SGHTA and FQGNSA. The V gene lost 2 bases and the J gene lost 1 base, with 13 bases spanning the gap. CDR3 nucleotides: TGTGCCAGCAGCTTATCCGCCGTAACGGGCACAGATACGCAGTATTTT. Residues: CASSLSAVTGTDTQYF.

The CDR3 coding sequence is TGTGCCAGCAGCTTAGGGGTCAGGGTGACAGATACGCAGTATTTT. Translated: CASSLGVRVTDTQYF. The chain joins TRBV7-9 to TRBJ2-3, with D possibly TRBD1 on 5 matching bases. Germline values: CDR1 SEHNR, CDR2 FQNEAQ (reference sequence). This CDR3 contains 15 residues. Between the trimmed V and J ends, which lost 1 base and 3 bases, there was a span of 11 bases.

The CDR3 DNA sequence: TGTGCCTCTAAATTCCGGACAGGGATCGGCTACACCTTC. Translating gives CASKFRTGIGYTF. This rearrangement joins TRBV30 to TRBJ1-2; TRBD1 agrees at 8 bases. The CDR3 consists of 13 residues. V gave up 7 bases and J gave up 8 bases; unmatched junction bases: 12. In germline, CDR1 is GTSNPN, CDR2 SVGIG (reference sequence).

The CDR3 DNA follows: TGTGCCGGCAAACCGGGACTAGCGGGCCCTGATGAGCAGTTCTTC. This sequence encodes CAGKPGLAGPDEQFF. The chain links TRBV7-9 to TRBJ2-1; TRBD2 matches 12 bases. J gave up 8 bases and V 11 bases, and 13 bases lay outside the gene matches. This CDR3 spans 15 amino acids. Germline V gene sequence: CDR1 SEHNR, CDR2 FQNEAQ (reference sequence).

This chain links TRBV4-1 with TRBJ2-7; D is ambiguous. CDR1 is MGHRA, CDR2 YSYEKL, per germline. The V gene lost 0 bases and the J gene lost 7 bases, with 10 bases spanning the gap. The CDR3 contains 13 residues. The CDR3 DNA reads TGCGCCAGCAGCCAAGATATTAGTCTAGAGCAGTACTTC. Protein: CASSQDISLEQYF.

The table lists this clone with a count of one. This chain uses TRBV27 with TRBJ2-1; D uncertain. V lost 7 bases and J 2 bases, leaving 15 bases between the germline ends. The length of the CDR3 is 15 residues. CDR1 and CDR2 from the germline V gene are MNHEY and SMNVEV (reference sequence). The CDR3 is CASNPRGVPYNEQFF. The CDR3, as DNA: TGTGCCAGCAATCCCCGTGGGGTCCCCTACAATGAGCAGTTCTTC.

This chain uses TRBV5-1 with TRBJ2-1; D is possibly TRBD1 or TRBD2 (5 bases each). The length of the CDR3 is 16 residues. V gave up 0 bases and J gave up 4 bases, with 14 bases separating them. Germline CDR1 is SGHRS and CDR2 is YFSETQ. The DNA of the CDR3 is TGCGCCAGCAGCTTGGCCCTCGGGGCGCAGTACAATGAGCAGTTCTTC. Protein sequence: CASSLALGAQYNEQFF. The full variable domain, in which reference TRBV5-1 and TRBJ2-1 provide the parts outside the CDR3, is KAGVTQTPRYLIKTRGQQVTLSCSPISGHRSVSWYQQTPGQGLQFLFEYFSETQRNKGNFPGRFSGRQFSNSRSEMNVSTLELGDSALYLCASSLALGAQYNEQFFGPGTRLTVL.

The gene calls are TRBV15 and TRBJ1-5; TRBD1 might be the D (5 bases). The CDR3 length is 13 residues. Trimming shortened V by 5 bases and J by 4 bases, and 9 bases separated the two germline ends. The germline CDR1 and CDR2 sequences are LNHNV and YYDKDF (reference sequence). Here the CDR3 reads CATSGTGNQPQHF. The CDR3 DNA follows: TGTGCCACCAGCGGGACGGGTAATCAGCCCCAGCATTTT.